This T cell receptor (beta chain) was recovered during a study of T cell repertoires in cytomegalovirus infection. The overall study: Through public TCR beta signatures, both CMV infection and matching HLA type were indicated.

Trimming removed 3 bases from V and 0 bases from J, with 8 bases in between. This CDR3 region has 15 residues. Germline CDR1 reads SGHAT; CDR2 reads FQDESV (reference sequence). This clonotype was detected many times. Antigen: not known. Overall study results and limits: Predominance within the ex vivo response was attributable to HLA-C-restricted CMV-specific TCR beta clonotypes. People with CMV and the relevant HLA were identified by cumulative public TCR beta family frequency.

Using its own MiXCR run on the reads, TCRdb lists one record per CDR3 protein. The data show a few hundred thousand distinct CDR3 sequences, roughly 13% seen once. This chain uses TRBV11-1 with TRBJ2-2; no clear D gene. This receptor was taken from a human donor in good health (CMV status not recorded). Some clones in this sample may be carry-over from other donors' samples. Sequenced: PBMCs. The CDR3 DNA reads TGTGCCAGCAGCTTTGGGGTCGCGAACACCGGGGAGCTGTTTTTT. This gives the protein CASSFGVANTGELFF.